This TCR beta chain emerged from a study of blood T cell repertoires in COVID-19 (TCRdb year 2020). At the level of the whole study: The collaborator samples originated in the United States, Italy and Spain and spanned the acute and convalescent phases of COVID-19. The dataset comprised deeply sampled blood TCRbeta repertoires from subjects exposed to, actively infected with, or recovered from COVID-19. HLA class I and class II types, where available, came from metadata supplied by the sample provider rather than from assay-based typing. The material from the prospective study consisted of cDNA or gDNA derived from T cells, B-cell-depleted T cells, or PBMCs. The repertoires were made available in a free public database intended to serve as a resource for research on the immune response to SARS-CoV-2. Sample metadata almost always included a de-identified subject ID, COVID-19 status, age in years and sex. Samples came from the ongoing ImmuneRACE study (first 160 participants) plus 1,254 subjects from 6 global collaborators. General conclusions and limits of the study: How much clinical and demographic metadata was included differed by source and by participant, and the metadata was provided uncurated.

Samples from volunteer blood donors who had recovered from COVID-19 were contributed by a second Seattle source. Whole blood was collected in K2EDTA tubes by collaborating institutions according to the institutions' own protocols. For TCRbeta analysis, collaborators shipped samples in one of three forms: frozen whole blood, isolated PBMCs, or DNA extracted from either of those sample types. Between the V and J ends, shortened by 4 bases and 0 bases respectively, the junction contains 7 bases. Inclusive of the bounding cysteine and phenylalanine, the CDR3 is 15 residues long. Here the CDR3 DNA is all that survives: 45 bases in frame from base 1. The CDR1 and CDR2 encoded by the germline V gene (reference sequence) are PRHDT and FYEKMQ. A note on this clone: No cognate antigen has been identified for it. No base-level quality is on record; no much larger clone is a single base apart.

TCRbeta CDR3 regions were amplified from genomic DNA using the immunoSEQ Assay, a bias-controlled multiplex PCR. The published analysis was carried out like this. The number of nucleated cells in each sample was estimated by amplification of reference gene primers within the assay. To quantify the absolute abundance of each unique TCRbeta CDR3 rearrangement, sequence reads were collapsed and filtered. For each sample, productive Simpson clonality was calculated as the square root of Simpson's diversity index over productive rearrangements. TCRdb obtained this table from immuneACCESS and retained in-frame rearrangements with V and J assigned. These tables miss some clones; where compared with another copy, unresolved V genes account for less than half of the shortfall, and the remainder is unexplained. V and J calls and clone size are as listed in that table; D and trimming were resolved from the DNA. The sample has some 240,000 clones on record, 80% to 90% of them singletons. The ten most abundant clones make up roughly 4.8% of the sample.

The rearrangement joined TRBV13 to TRBJ2-6; no D gene call is confident. The sequenced sample was peripheral blood. The sequence was obtained from a woman between 40 and 50 years old who had recovered from COVID-19. The DNA sequence reads TGTGCCAGCAGCTCTAGGATCTCTGGGGCCAACGTCCTGACTTTC. Translated, it reads CASSSRISGANVLTF. Outside the CDR3, residues come from the reference TRBV13 and TRBJ2-6 proteins, so the full variable domain is: AAGVIQSPRHLIKEKRETATLKCYPIPRHDTVYWYQQGPGQDPQFLISFYEKMQSDKGSIPDRFSAQQFSDYHSELNMSSLELGDSALYFCASSSRISGANVLTFGAGSRLTVL.